This is a list of T cell receptor beta chains from one sample in a study of T cell changes during pregnancy in multiple sclerosis. The protocol was immunoSEQ multiplex PCR, while the TCRdb copy is restricted to in-frame clones and leaves out a portion. The sample includes more than 35,000 clones, around 90% seen only once; the top ten take approximately 9%. The sample was CD8+ T cells from peripheral blood mononuclear cells, taken after pregnancy. The receptors shown here come from a female donor with multiple sclerosis, enrolled in a pregnancy study. Both conserved end residues are part of each CDR3. A D gene is named only where the DNA matches it firmly. Size values are once, few and many counts, or a class for expanded clones, and some rows have none.

j_gene | abundance | d_gene | v_gene | CDR3aa | CDR3nt
TRBJ2-7 | . | . | TRBV5-4 | CASSLGEVPLGDPEQYF | TGTGCCAGCAGCTTGGGGGAGGTTCCTTTGGGCGACCCTGAGCAGTACTTC
TRBJ1-2 | . | TRBD1 | TRBV27 | CASSLAGTGAYGYTF | TGTGCCAGCAGTTTAGCCGGGACAGGGGCCTATGGCTACACCTTC
TRBJ1-6 | . | TRBD1 | TRBV10-3 | CAIRSTGGPNSPLHF | TGTGCCATCAGGTCAACAGGGGGCCCTAATTCACCCCTCCACTTT
TRBJ2-2 | . | . | TRBV7-6 | CASSPGQNTGELFF | TGTGCCAGCAGCCCGGGACAGAACACCGGGGAGCTGTTTTTT
TRBJ2-2 | . | TRBD2 | TRBV11-2 | CASSPSGYTGELFF | TGTGCCAGCAGTCCTAGCGGGTACACCGGGGAGCTGTTTTTT
TRBJ2-1 | . | . | TRBV19 | CASSTGLYNEQFF | TGTGCCAGTAGCACCGGACTGTACAATGAGCAGTTCTTC
TRBJ2-7 | . | TRBD2 | TRBV7-2 | CASSQTSGGYEQYF | TGTGCCAGCAGCCAGACTAGCGGGGGATACGAGCAGTACTTC
TRBJ2-3 | . | TRBD2 | TRBV6-1 | CASSETSGGPDTQYF | TGTGCCAGCAGTGAGACTAGCGGGGGACCAGATACGCAGTATTTT
TRBJ2-4 | . | TRBD1 | TRBV6-5 | CASSPGGLAKNIQYF | TGTGCCAGCAGTCCAGGGGGCTTAGCCAAAAACATTCAGTACTTC
TRBJ1-1 | . | TRBD1 | TRBV7-3 | CASSLTPGTGENTEAFF | TGTGCCAGCAGCCTCACACCTGGGACAGGCGAGAACACTGAAGCTTTCTTT
TRBJ2-3 | . | TRBD2 | TRBV4-3 | CASSRGAASGGASTDTQYF | TGCGCCAGCAGCCGGGGGGCGGCTAGCGGGGGGGCGAGCACAGATACGCAGTATTTT
TRBJ2-7 | once | . | TRBV7-6 | CASSALSGSYEQYF | TGTGCCAGCAGCGCTCTCTCGGGGTCCTACGAGCAGTACTTC
TRBJ2-5 | . | . | TRBV5-8 | CASSFNGQQETQYF | TGTGCCAGCAGCTTTAATGGGCAGCAAGAGACCCAGTACTTC
TRBJ2-3 | . | . | TRBV9 | CASSVEFLQPSWDTQYF | TGTGCCAGCAGCGTAGAATTCTTACAGCCGTCATGGGATACGCAGTATTTT
TRBJ2-3 | . | TRBD2 | TRBV6-4 | CASSVLAGSTDTQYF | TGTGCCAGCAGTGTCCTAGCGGGGTCCACAGATACGCAGTATTTT
TRBJ1-2 | once | TRBD1 | TRBV4-3 | CASSQDFLLGQASYGYTF | TGCGCCAGCAGCCAAGATTTCCTTTTGGGACAGGCGAGCTATGGCTACACCTTC
TRBJ1-2 | . | . | TRBV5-1 | CASSLDDSNYGYTF | TGCGCCAGCAGCTTGGATGACTCCAACTATGGCTACACCTTC
TRBJ1-6 | once | TRBD1 | TRBV9 | CASSVEVGTGVDSPLHF | TGTGCCAGCAGCGTAGAAGTCGGGACAGGGGTAGATTCACCCCTCCACTTT
TRBJ2-3 | . | . | TRBV7-9 | CASSLRQGGGTDTQYF | TGTGCCAGCAGCTTGAGACAGGGAGGTGGCACAGATACGCAGTATTTT
TRBJ2-6 | . | TRBD1 | TRBV11-2 | CASSLGDTGGPGANVLTF | TGTGCCAGCAGCTTAGGGGATACAGGGGGCCCTGGGGCCAACGTCCTGACTTTC
TRBJ1-4 | . | TRBD1 | TRBV7-9 | CASSFSQGADEKLFF | TGTGCCAGCAGCTTTTCTCAGGGGGCGGATGAAAAACTGTTTTTT
TRBJ2-1 | . | TRBD1 | TRBV9 | CASSVAPTGREQFF | TGTGCCAGCAGCGTAGCGCCGACAGGGCGTGAGCAGTTCTTC
TRBJ2-7 | . | . | TRBV5-1 | CASSFTSSYEQYF | TGCGCCAGCAGCTTTACGAGCTCCTACGAGCAGTACTTC
TRBJ2-3 | . | TRBD2 | TRBV6-6 | CASSYLAGVDTQYF | TGTGCCAGCAGTTACCTAGCGGGGGTGGATACGCAGTATTTT
TRBJ1-1 | . | TRBD1 | TRBV9 | CASSPWTGGANTEAFF | TGTGCCAGCAGCCCTTGGACAGGGGGCGCGAACACTGAAGCTTTCTTT
TRBJ2-7 | . | . | TRBV14 | CASSVDSGGYEQYF | TGTGCCAGCAGCGTGGACAGCGGCGGCTACGAGCAGTACTTC
TRBJ2-3 | . | . | TRBV6-6 | CASSYSYDGSRNTQYF | TGTGCCAGCAGTTACTCGTACGACGGGAGTAGGAATACGCAGTATTTT
TRBJ1-1 | . | . | TRBV6-4 | CASSDSAGGVTEAFF | TGTGCCAGCAGTGACTCGGCAGGCGGGGTTACTGAAGCTTTCTTT
TRBJ2-7 | . | . | TRBV2 | CASSGTRESISYEQYF | TGTGCCAGCAGTGGTACGAGAGAATCTATCTCCTACGAGCAGTACTTC
TRBJ1-4 | . | TRBD1 | TRBV2 | CASRGTDTNEKLFF | TGTGCCAGCAGGGGGACAGATACTAATGAAAAACTGTTTTTT
TRBJ2-3 | . | TRBD2 | TRBV6-5 | CASSQGLAGDTQYF | TGTGCCAGCAGTCAAGGACTAGCGGGGGATACGCAGTATTTT
TRBJ1-5 | . | TRBD1 | TRBV7-9 | CASSSGQGNGQPQHF | TGTGCCAGCAGCTCGGGACAGGGGAACGGGCAGCCCCAGCATTTT
TRBJ1-2 | . | TRBD1 | TRBV10-3 | CAISTGDYGYTF | TGTGCCATCAGTACAGGGGACTATGGCTACACCTTC
TRBJ2-7 | once | . | TRBV7-8 | CASSYIPGSSYEQYF | TGTGCCAGCAGTTATATACCCGGGTCCTCCTACGAGCAGTACTTC
TRBJ1-5 | . | . | TRBV7-2 | CASSSVAHRSNQPQHF | TGTGCCAGCAGCTCTGTAGCGCATAGGAGCAATCAGCCCCAGCATTTT
TRBJ2-7 | . | . | TRBV7-9 | CASSIQGYEQYF | TGTGCCAGCAGCATACAGGGATACGAGCAGTACTTC
TRBJ1-1 | . | . | TRBV27 | CASSVAGENTEAFF | TGTGCCAGCAGCGTCGCAGGGGAGAACACTGAAGCTTTCTTT
TRBJ2-1 | . | TRBD2 | TRBV9 | CASSVVSGGVTYNEQFF | TGTGCCAGCAGCGTAGTTAGCGGGGGTGTTACCTACAATGAGCAGTTCTTC
TRBJ2-3 | . | TRBD2 | TRBV13 | CASSAERLAGGTDTQYF | TGTGCCAGCAGCGCAGAGCGACTAGCGGGAGGGACAGATACGCAGTATTTT
TRBJ2-3 | . | . | TRBV29-1 | CSVEAVAADTQYF | TGCAGCGTTGAAGCGGTCGCGGCAGATACGCAGTATTTT
TRBJ2-5 | . | TRBD2 | TRBV6-1 | CASSENTSGPGETQYF | TGTGCCAGCAGTGAAAATACTAGCGGGCCCGGGGAGACCCAGTACTTC
TRBJ2-5 | . | . | TRBV6-6 | CASRAPQETQYF | TGTGCCAGCAGGGCACCCCAAGAGACCCAGTACTTC
TRBJ2-5 | . | . | TRBV27 | CASSLSVGIQETQYF | TGTGCCAGCAGTTTATCGGTCGGGATTCAAGAGACCCAGTACTTC
TRBJ2-1 | . | . | TRBV18 | CASLRGDYNEQFF | TGTGCCAGCTTACGGGGAGATTACAATGAGCAGTTCTTC
TRBJ2-7 | . | TRBD2 | TRBV5-6 | CASSLGREARYEQYF | TGTGCCAGCAGCCTTGGGCGGGAGGCCCGCTACGAGCAGTACTTC
TRBJ1-1 | . | . | TRBV27 | CASSLSGGRPEAFF | TGTGCCAGCAGTTTATCGGGGGGGCGGCCTGAAGCTTTCTTT
TRBJ1-5 | few | . | TRBV7-9 | CASSLGTDYQPQHF | TGTGCCAGCAGCTTAGGGACAGACTATCAGCCCCAGCATTTT
TRBJ1-2 | . | . | TRBV12-5 | CASGLVTDYGYTF | TGTGCTAGTGGTTTAGTGACAGATTATGGCTACACCTTC
TRBJ2-7 | . | . | TRBV11-2 | CASSLGPTVSYEQYF | TGTGCCAGCAGCTTAGGCCCCACAGTGTCCTACGAGCAGTACTTC
TRBJ2-3 | few | TRBD2 | TRBV10-1 | CASSDGREPDTQYF | TGCGCCAGCAGTGACGGGAGGGAGCCAGATACGCAGTATTTT
TRBJ2-2 | . | . | TRBV11-1 | CATNANTGELFF | TGTGCCACCAATGCGAACACCGGGGAGCTGTTTTTT
TRBJ2-7 | . | . | TRBV25-1 | CASSVGDTNSYEQYF | TGTGCCAGCAGTGTTGGGGACACCAACTCCTACGAGCAGTACTTC
TRBJ1-1 | . | TRBD1 | TRBV30 | CAWTPGQGNTEAFF | TGTGCCTGGACCCCGGGACAGGGGAACACTGAAGCTTTCTTT
TRBJ1-1 | . | . | TRBV14 | CASSQDRLDTEAFF | TGTGCCAGCAGCCAAGACAGGTTAGACACTGAAGCTTTCTTT
TRBJ2-7 | . | . | TRBV7-9 | CASSLVSGLPLPYEQYF | TGTGCCAGCAGCTTAGTTTCGGGACTTCCCTTACCTTACGAGCAGTACTTC
TRBJ1-1 | . | TRBD1 | TRBV7-6 | CASSLRSGGSTEAFF | TGTGCCAGCAGCTTAAGGTCAGGGGGGAGCACTGAAGCTTTCTTT
TRBJ2-1 | . | TRBD2 | TRBV5-1 | CASLGTSGGNEQFF | TGCGCCAGCCTGGGGACTAGCGGGGGCAATGAGCAGTTCTTC